This T cell receptor beta chain was identified in a study of regulatory T cells in long-lasting Graves disease. Time point reported: newly diagnosed GD, antithyroid drugs for less than 3 months. Following extraction of RNA from PBMCs, that RNA was used to make the TCR library. Building of the TCR beta libraries involved iRepertoire HTBI primers and Arm-PCR of CDR3 regions. MiXCR, applied by TCRdb to the multiplex PCR reads, yields one record per CDR3 protein. The sample gives some 500,000 distinct CDR3 sequences, approximately 12% of which show up once; under 10% is in the top ten. Turning to this clonotype: Antigen unknown.

From germline, CDR1 is MGHRA and CDR2 YSYEKL. V lost 4 bases and J 0 bases, leaving 10 bases between the germline ends. The CDR3 spans 16 residues. Study conclusions and caveats: Persistent Graves' patients showed less TCR diversity than newly diagnosed patients showed.

The same sample was also studied in work on T cells in Graves' hyperthyroidism and ophthalmopathy. Per that study: Carried out on the TCR CDR3, a first-round RT-PCR used the HTBI primer set.

Sequenced material: peripheral blood mononuclear cells (PBMCs), taken at new diagnosis, from a patient treated with antithyroid drugs. The receptor comes from a young man with Graves disease. The V and J genes are TRBV4-1 and TRBJ2-6; maybe TRBD2 (6 bases). Here the CDR3 reads CASSPGLLSGANVLTF. CDR3 in DNA: TGCGCCAGCAGCCCGGGACTTCTCTCTGGGGCCAACGTCCTGACTTTC.